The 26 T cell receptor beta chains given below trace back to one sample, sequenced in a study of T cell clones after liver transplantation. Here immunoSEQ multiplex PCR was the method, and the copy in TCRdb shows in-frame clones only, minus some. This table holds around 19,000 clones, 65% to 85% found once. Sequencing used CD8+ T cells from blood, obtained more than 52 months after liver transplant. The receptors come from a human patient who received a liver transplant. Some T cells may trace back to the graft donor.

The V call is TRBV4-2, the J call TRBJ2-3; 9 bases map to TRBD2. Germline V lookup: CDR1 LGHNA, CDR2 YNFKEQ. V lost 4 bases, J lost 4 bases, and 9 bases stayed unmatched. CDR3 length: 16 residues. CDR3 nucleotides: TGTGCCAGCAGCCCGGAGCCTGGCGGGGGGGCAGATACGCAGTATTTT. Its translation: CASSPEPGGGADTQYF.

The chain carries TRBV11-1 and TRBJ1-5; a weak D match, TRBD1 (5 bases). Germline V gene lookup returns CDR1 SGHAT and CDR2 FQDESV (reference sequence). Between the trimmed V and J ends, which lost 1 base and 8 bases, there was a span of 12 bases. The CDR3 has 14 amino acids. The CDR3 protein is CASSLGAGKEPQHF. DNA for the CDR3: TGTGCCAGCAGCTTAGGGGCAGGGAAGGAGCCCCAGCATTTT.

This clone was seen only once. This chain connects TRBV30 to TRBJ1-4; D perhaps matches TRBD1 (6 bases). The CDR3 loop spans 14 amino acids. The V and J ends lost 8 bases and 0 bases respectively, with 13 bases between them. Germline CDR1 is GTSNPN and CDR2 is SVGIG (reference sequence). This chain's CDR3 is CATQDSSTNEKLFF. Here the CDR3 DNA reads TGTGCCACCCAGGACAGTTCAACTAATGAAAAACTGTTTTTT.

The CDR3 sequence is CAWSLGSTDTQYF. DNA for the CDR3: TGTGCCTGGAGTCTGGGAAGCACAGATACGCAGTATTTT. The chain combines TRBV30 with TRBJ2-3; D gene unclear. The V gene lost 2 bases and the J gene lost 0 bases, with 6 bases spanning the gap. The CDR3 length is 13 residues. The germline V gene encodes CDR1 GTSNPN and CDR2 SVGIG (reference sequence).

The CDR3 bases are TGTGCCAGCAGCTCGGGGGGGAGTACTGAAGCTTTCTTT. Its translation is CASSSGGSTEAFF. The chain recombines TRBV5-6 with TRBJ1-1; a possible D gene is TRBD1 (5 bases). The CDR3 has 13 amino acids. Germline V gives CDR1 SGHDT, CDR2 YYEEEE. The germline V and J ends were trimmed by 3 bases and 5 bases, with 11 bases remaining between them.

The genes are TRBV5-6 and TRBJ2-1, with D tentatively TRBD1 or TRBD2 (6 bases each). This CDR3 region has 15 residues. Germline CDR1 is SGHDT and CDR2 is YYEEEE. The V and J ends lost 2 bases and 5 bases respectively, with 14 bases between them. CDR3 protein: CASSFFSGANNEQFF. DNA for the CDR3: TGTGCCAGCAGCTTTTTTTCGGGGGCAAACAATGAGCAGTTCTTC.

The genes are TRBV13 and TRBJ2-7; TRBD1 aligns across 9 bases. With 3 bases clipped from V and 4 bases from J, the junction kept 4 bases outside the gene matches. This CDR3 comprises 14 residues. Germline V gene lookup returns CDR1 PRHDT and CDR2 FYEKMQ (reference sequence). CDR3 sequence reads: CASSFGDRVYEQYF. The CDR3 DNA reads TGTGCCAGCAGCTTCGGGGACAGGGTTTACGAGCAGTACTTC. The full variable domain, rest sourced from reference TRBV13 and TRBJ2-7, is AAGVIQSPRHLIKEKRETATLKCYPIPRHDTVYWYQQGPGQDPQFLISFYEKMQSDKGSIPDRFSAQQFSDYHSELNMSSLELGDSALYFCASSFGDRVYEQYFGPGTRLTVT.

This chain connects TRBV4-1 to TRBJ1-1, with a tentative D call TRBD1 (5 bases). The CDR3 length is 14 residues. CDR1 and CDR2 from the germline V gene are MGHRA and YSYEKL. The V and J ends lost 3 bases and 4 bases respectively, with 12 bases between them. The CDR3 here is CASSHRQGGTEAFF. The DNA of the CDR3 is TGCGCCAGCAGCCACAGGCAGGGAGGCACTGAAGCTTTCTTT.

The CDR3 is CASSGRVPPRTGPSTDTQYF. CDR3 coding DNA: TGTGCCAGCAGCGGTAGGGTTCCACCTAGGACGGGCCCTAGCACAGATACGCAGTATTTT. V usage is TRBV9 and J usage is TRBJ2-3; D unclear. V lost 3 bases and J 0 bases, leaving 26 bases between the germline ends. CDR3 size: 20 residues. Germline lookup yields CDR1 SGDLS and CDR2 YYNGEE.

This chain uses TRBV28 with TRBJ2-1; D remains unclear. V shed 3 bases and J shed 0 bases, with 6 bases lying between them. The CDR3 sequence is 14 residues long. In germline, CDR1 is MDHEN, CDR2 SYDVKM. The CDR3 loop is CASSFQSSYNEQFF. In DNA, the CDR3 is TGTGCCAGCAGTTTTCAGAGCTCCTACAATGAGCAGTTCTTC.

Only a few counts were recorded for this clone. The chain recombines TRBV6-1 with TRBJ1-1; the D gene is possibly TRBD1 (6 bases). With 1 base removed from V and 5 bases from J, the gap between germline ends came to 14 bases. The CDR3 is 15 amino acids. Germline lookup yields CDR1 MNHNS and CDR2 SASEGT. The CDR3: CASSEEAGAGTEAFF. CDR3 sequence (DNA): TGTGCCAGCAGTGAAGAGGCAGGGGCCGGGACTGAAGCTTTCTTT.

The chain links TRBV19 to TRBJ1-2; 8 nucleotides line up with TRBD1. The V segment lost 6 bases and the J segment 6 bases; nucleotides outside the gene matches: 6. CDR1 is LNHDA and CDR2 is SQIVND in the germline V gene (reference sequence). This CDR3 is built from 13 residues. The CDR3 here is CASSTETGDGYTF. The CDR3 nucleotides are TGTGCCAGTAGCACAGAGACAGGGGATGGCTACACCTTC.

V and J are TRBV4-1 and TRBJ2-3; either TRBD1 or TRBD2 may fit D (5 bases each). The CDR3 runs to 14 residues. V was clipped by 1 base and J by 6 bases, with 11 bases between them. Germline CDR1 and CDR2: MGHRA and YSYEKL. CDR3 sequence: CASSQVHGADTQYF. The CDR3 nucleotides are TGCGCCAGCAGCCAAGTTCACGGGGCCGATACGCAGTATTTT.

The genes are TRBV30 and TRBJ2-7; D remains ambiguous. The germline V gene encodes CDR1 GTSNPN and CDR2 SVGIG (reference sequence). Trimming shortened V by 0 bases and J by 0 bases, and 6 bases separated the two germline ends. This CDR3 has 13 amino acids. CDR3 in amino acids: CAWSVSDSYEQYF. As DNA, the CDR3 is TGTGCCTGGAGTGTCTCGGACTCCTACGAGCAGTACTTC.

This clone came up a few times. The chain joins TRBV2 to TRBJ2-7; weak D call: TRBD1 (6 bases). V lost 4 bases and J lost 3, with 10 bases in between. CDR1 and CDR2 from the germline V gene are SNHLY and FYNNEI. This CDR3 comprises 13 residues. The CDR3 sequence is CASSADSLYEQYF. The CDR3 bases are TGTGCCAGCAGTGCGGACAGCCTCTACGAGCAGTACTTC.

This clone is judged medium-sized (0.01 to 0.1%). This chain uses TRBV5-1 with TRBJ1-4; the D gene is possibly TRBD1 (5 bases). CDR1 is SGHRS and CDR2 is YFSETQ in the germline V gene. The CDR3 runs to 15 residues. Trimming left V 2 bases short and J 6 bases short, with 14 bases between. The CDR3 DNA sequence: TGCGCCAGCAGCTTCACAGGCATTACGCATGAAAAACTGTTTTTT. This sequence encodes CASSFTGITHEKLFF. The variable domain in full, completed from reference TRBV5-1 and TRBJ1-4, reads KAGVTQTPRYLIKTRGQQVTLSCSPISGHRSVSWYQQTPGQGLQFLFEYFSETQRNKGNFPGRFSGRQFSNSRSEMNVSTLELGDSALYLCASSFTGITHEKLFFGSGTQLSVL.

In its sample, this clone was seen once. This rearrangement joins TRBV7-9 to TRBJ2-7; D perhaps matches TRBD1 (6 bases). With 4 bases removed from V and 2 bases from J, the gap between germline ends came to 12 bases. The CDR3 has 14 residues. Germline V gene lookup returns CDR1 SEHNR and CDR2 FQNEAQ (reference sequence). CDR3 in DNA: TGTGCCAGCAGCTCCTCGGGACACCCCTACGAGCAGTACTTC. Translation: CASSSSGHPYEQYF.

CDR3 sequence reads: CASSLNLHTMGAFF. The CDR3 nucleotides are TGTGCCAGCAGCTTAAATCTCCACACAATGGGAGCTTTCTTT. The chain recombines TRBV11-2 with TRBJ1-1; D remains ambiguous. V was cut by 2 bases and J by 10 bases, with 17 bases left in between. Per the germline V gene, CDR1 is SGHAT and CDR2 is FQNNGV. The CDR3 spans 14 residues.

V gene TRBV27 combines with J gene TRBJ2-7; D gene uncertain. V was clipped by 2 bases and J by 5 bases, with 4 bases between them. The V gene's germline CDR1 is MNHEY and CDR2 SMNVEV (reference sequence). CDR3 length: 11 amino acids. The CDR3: CASSLMNEQYF. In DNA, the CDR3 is TGTGCCAGCAGTTTAATGAACGAGCAGTACTTC.

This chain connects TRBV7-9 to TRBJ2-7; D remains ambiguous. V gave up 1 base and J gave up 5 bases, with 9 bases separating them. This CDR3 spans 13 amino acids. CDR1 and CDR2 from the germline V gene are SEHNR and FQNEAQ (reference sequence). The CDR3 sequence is CASSLVLGNEQYF. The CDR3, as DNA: TGTGCCAGCAGCTTAGTTCTGGGAAACGAGCAGTACTTC.

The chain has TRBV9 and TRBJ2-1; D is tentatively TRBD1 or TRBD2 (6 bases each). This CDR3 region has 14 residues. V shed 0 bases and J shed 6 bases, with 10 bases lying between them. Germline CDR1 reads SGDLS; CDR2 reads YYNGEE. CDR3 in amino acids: CASSVAGGPNEQFF. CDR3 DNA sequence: TGTGCCAGCAGCGTAGCCGGGGGCCCCAATGAGCAGTTCTTC.

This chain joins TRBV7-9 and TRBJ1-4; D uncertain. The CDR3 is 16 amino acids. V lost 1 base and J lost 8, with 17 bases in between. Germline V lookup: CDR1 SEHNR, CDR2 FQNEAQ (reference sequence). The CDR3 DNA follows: TGTGCCAGCAGCTTAGTTGGGCCGGCGTTGTTCGAAAAACTGTTTTTT. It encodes CASSLVGPALFEKLFF.

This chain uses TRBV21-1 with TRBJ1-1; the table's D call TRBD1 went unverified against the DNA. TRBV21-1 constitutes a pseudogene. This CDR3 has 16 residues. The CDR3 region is CASSKGLGHPNTEAFF. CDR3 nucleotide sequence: TGTGCCAGCAGCAAAGGTTTGGGACACCCGAACACTGAAGCTTTCTTT.

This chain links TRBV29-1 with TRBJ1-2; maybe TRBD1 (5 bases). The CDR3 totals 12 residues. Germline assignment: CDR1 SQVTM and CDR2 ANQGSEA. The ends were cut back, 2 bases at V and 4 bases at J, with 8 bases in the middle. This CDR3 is CSVENQGYGYTF. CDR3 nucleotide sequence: TGCAGCGTTGAAAACCAGGGCTATGGCTACACCTTC.

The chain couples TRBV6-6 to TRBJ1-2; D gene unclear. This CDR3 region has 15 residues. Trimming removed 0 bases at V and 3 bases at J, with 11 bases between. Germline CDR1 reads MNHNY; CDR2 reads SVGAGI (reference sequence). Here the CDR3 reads CASSYSVGDYYGYTF. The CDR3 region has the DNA TGTGCCAGCAGTTACTCGGTCGGCGACTACTATGGCTACACCTTC.

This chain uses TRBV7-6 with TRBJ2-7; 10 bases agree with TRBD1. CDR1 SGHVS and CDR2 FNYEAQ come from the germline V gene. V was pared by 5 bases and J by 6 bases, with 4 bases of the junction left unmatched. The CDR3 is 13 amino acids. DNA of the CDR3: TGTGCCAGCAGCGCAGGGACAGGGGTCGAGCAGTACTTC. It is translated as CASSAGTGVEQYF.